This T cell receptor beta chain was sequenced during a study of cytotoxic CD8 clonotypes in ibrutinib-treated CLL. This clone has a single count. What it recognizes is unknown. Germline CDR1 MGHRA, CDR2 YSYEKL. V lost 4 bases and J lost 2, with 14 bases in between. The CDR3 loop spans 15 amino acids. The targeted sequencing depth was 1 in 200,000 to 1 in 1 million T cells. Clones were sequenced by immunoSEQ multiplex PCR, and TCRdb holds only the in-frame ones, with some missing. Here the sample spans about 200,000 clones, roughly 65% being singletons. The study, taken as a whole, reports: Clonality (at baseline) was higher than in age-matched healthy donors and tracked circulating CD8+ T-cell counts.

The sequencing used PBMCs, collected after 12 months of ibrutinib treatment. The chain employs TRBV4-1 and TRBJ2-5; the D gene could be TRBD1 or TRBD2 (5 bases each). The sequence derives from a human donor with chronic lymphocytic leukemia. The CDR3 sequence: CASSRQGEGQETQYF. DNA of the CDR3: TGCGCCAGCAGCCGGCAGGGCGAGGGACAAGAGACCCAGTACTTC.